This T cell receptor beta chain comes out of a study of cytomegalovirus exposure and HLA in healthy donors. Germline loops: CDR1 DFQATT, CDR2 SNEGSKA (reference sequence). This CDR3 is built from 10 residues. With 4 bases removed from V and 8 bases from J, the gap between germline ends came to 8 bases. A multiplex PCR was run with 60 Vbeta primers and 13 Jbeta primers. Clones were read by immunoSEQ multiplex PCR, and TCRdb kept only the in-frame ones, dropping some. The repertoire holds about 140,000 clones, with roughly 87% as singletons. This clone was detected a few times. This TCR derives from a woman in her thirties or forties in good health and CMV-seronegative. The chain combines TRBV20-1 with TRBJ2-5; D perhaps matches TRBD1 (5 bases). Sequencing input: PBMCs. The CDR3 here is CSAKGFTQYF. The CDR3 coding sequence is TGCAGTGCTAAGGGGTTTACCCAGTACTTC.